This T cell receptor (beta chain) was retrieved from a study of blood T cell repertoires in COVID-19. Assay: immunoSEQ multiplex PCR; the TCRdb copy retains only in-frame clones and omits some. The table has 150,000 to 200,000 clones, over 75% seen once. Germline CDR1 is MDHEN and CDR2 is SYDVKM. Trimming removed 1 base from V and 5 bases from J, with 8 bases in between. The CDR3 has 13 amino acids. The sequencing input was peripheral blood. This chain uses TRBV28 with TRBJ1-2, with D hard to call. The origin of this receptor is a woman of 80 years or more with active or convalescent COVID-19. In nucleotides, the CDR3 is TGTGCCAGCAGTTTATCCCTAAGTTATGGCTACACCTTC. Translated: CASSLSLSYGYTF.